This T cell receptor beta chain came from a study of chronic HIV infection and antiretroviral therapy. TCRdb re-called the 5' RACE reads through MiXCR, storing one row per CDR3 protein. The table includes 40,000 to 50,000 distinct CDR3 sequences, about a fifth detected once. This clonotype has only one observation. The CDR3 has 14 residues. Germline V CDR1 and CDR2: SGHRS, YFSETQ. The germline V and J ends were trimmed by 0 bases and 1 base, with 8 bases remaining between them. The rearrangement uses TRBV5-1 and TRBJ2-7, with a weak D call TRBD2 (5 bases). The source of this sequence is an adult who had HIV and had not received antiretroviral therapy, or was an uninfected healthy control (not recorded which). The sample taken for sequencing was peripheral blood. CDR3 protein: CASSLEVASYEQYF. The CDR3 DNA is TGCGCCAGCAGCTTGGAAGTAGCGTCCTACGAGCAGTACTTC.